This T cell receptor (beta chain) was captured by sequencing in a study of beta chain features in type 1 diabetes. Trimming took 6 bases from V and 2 from J, leaving 14 bases between them. This CDR3 spans 14 amino acids. Per germline, CDR1 MNHEY and CDR2 SVGAGI. Every isolated RNA sample was fully reverse transcribed, so sequencing captured expressed TCRB transcripts. Assay: immunoSEQ multiplex PCR; the TCRdb copy retains only in-frame clones and omits some. The profile shows over 700,000 clones, roughly a sixth of them singletons. To note about this clone: The sample carries other DNA sequences with the same CDR3.

Sequencing was performed on naive CD4+ T cells from blood. The V gene is TRBV6-5, the J gene TRBJ2-7; TRBD1 might be the D (6 bases). This clonotype was sampled from a young woman in good health. The CDR3 here is CASSYSTGPYEQYF. The CDR3 DNA reads TGTGCCAGCAGCTATTCCACAGGGCCCTACGAGCAGTACTTC.